Detailed here is one T cell receptor beta chain. The assay was immunoSEQ multiplex PCR, and TCRdb's table has in-frame clones only and misses some. The sample has 50,000 to 65,000 clones; under 85% are singletons. It was autoimmune disease history or systemic immunosuppression that excluded patients. This sample was taken from a study of OX40 agonist ivuxolimab in advanced cancers. About the study: The study reported partial responses in three patients: one hepatocellular carcinoma, two cutaneous melanoma.

Germline CDR1 LNHDA, CDR2 SQIVND (reference sequence). The length of the CDR3 is 18 residues. With V trimmed by 5 bases and J by 2 bases, 14 bases remained unmatched. V is TRBV19 and J is TRBJ1-1; the match to TRBD1 covers 10 bases. The source of this sequence is an adult with an advanced solid tumor such as melanoma, head and neck, liver or kidney cancer. Sequenced here: CD4+ or CD8+ T cells sorted from blood, sampled in a trial of the OX40 agonist ivuxolimab. The CDR3 spells CASSFLSVGDRGNTEAFF. Written as DNA, the CDR3 is TGTGCCAGTAGTTTCCTCTCGGTCGGGGACAGGGGCAACACTGAAGCTTTCTTT.